This T cell receptor (beta chain) derives from a study of human T cells and chemical hapten exposure (dated by TCRdb to 2020 to 2022). Concerning the study at large: For sensitization, 2% DPC in acetone was applied to a 2 cm by 2 cm area of upper inner arm skin. Throughout the study period of around 25 weeks, patients also received therapeutic DPC doses to the scalp every week. Patch testing was performed on the upper back with Finn chambers containing 0.01% DPC, and the patch tests were scored after 6 days according to International Contact Dermatitis Research Group standards. The mostly female patient cohort included alopecia areata with under or over 50% scalp involvement, alopecia totalis and alopecia universalis. Libraries were pooled for sequencing, and variation in per-sample TCR yields was attributed mainly to small differences in library volumes within the pool. The study tracked peripheral blood TCR repertoire changes in vivo during primary and secondary sensitization to the hapten diphenylcyclopropenone (DPC) in alopecia patients. Blood samples were taken from patients before sensitization (week 0) and then at 2, 6 and about 24 weeks after DPC sensitization. Around 30 alopecia patients provided blood for TCR sequencing at one to four time points (pre-sensitization, 2, 6 and 24 weeks).

Comment on this clonotype: The target of this receptor is not known. The input lacks base qualities; no much larger clone sits a single base away.

Paper-wide results and their limitations: Because all patients had alopecia, a presumed autoimmune disease, the immune response of the patients might differ from that of healthy individuals. Repeated subsampling changed both the strength of the expansion versus patch-test correlation and the threshold at which that correlation became significant. DPC sensitization did not change how many TCRs were above 1 in 1000 frequency, and no evidence was found of alterations in global repertoire structure. Patch test score correlated positively with the number of PT1 expanded TCRs, reaching significance at thresholds 8, 16 and 32 but not at 4. Expanded TCRs formed significantly more large CDR3 similarity clusters than pre-sensitization or healthy control sets, consistent with antigen-driven responses.

The CDR3 starts with the cysteine, ends with the phenylalanine, and has 12 residues. CDR3 DNA is the only sequence kept; it has 36 bases, read in frame from the first base. Trimming costs V 4 bases and J 6 bases, and their ends lie 10 bases apart. CDR1 and CDR2, looked up from the germline V gene, are MDHEN and SYDVKM. In light of the paper, this sample's time point label describes: patch test 3, about 24 weeks after DPC sensitization. In light of the paper, this sample's treatment or condition label describes: therapeutic diphenylcyclopropenone sensitization with weekly scalp DPC. At every patch-test visit, the blood draw took place before the patch test was put on. To be eligible, patients had to be aged 18 to 70, diagnosed with alopecia and judged suitable for DPC therapy, while pregnant patients were excluded. Total RNA was extracted from unfractionated whole blood collected in Tempus Blood RNA tubes.

The method behind the library was RACE. Sequencing took place on a NextSeq 500. During library preparation, unique molecular identifiers were attached to individual cDNA molecules so that TCRs could be counted quantitatively and reproducibly. Each blood RNA sample was used to sequence both TCR alpha and TCR beta chains. Processing in the source paper ran as follows. Samples had a median of approximately 96,000 TCRs, with a range from roughly 23,224 to 700,000. V, J and CDR3 annotation of the TCR reads was carried out using the Decombinator software suite. For PS versus PT1 abundance plots, all samples were subsampled to the same number of TCRs (28,000). Expanded TCRs were defined as absent before sensitization and observed at least eight times at the 2-week time point. The public reads were run again by TCRdb, first through fastp at Q25 and then through MiXCR, and only productive beta chains were kept. Under each unique CDR3 protein, matching rows form one entry showing the most common genes and DNA. These V and J calls derive from TCRdb rather than the authors' analysis. For this sample there are 97,000 or so distinct CDR3 sequences; roughly a quarter appear just once. The ten largest clones add up to approximately 10% of the sample.

The receptor was isolated from a middle-aged man with alopecia areata. Some clones in this sample may be carry-over from other donors' samples. The sample consisted of whole blood, taken in connection with sensitization to the hapten diphenylcyclopropenone (DPC). Recombination connected TRBV28 to TRBJ2-7, and TRBD2 may be the D gene, going by 6 matching bases. The sequenced DNA: TGTGCCAGCAGTTCGCGCGGGGTCGAGCAGTACTTC. Its coded protein is CASSSRGVEQYF.